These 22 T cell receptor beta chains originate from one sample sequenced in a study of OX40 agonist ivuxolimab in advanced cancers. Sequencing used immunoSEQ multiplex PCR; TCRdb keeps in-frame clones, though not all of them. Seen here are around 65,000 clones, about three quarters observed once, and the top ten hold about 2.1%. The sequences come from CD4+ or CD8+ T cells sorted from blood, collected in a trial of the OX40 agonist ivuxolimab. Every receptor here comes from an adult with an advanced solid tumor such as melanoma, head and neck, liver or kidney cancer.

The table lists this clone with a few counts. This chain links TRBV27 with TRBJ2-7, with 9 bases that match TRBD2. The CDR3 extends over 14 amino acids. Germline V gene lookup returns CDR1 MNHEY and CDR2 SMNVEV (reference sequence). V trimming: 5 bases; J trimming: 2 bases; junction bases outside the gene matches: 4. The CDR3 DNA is TGTGCCAGCAGTCCCTCTAGCGGGACCTACGAGCAGTACTTC. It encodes CASSPSSGTYEQYF.

CDR3: CASSQDADSSPGKLFF. In DNA, the CDR3 is TGTGCCAGCAGCCAAGATGCGGACAGTAGCCCGGGAAAACTGTTTTTT. V usage is TRBV14 and J usage is TRBJ1-4; possibly TRBD1 for D (6 bases). The CDR3 length is 16 residues. The germline V and J ends were trimmed by 0 bases and 10 bases, with 18 bases remaining between them. The germline gives CDR1 SGHDN, CDR2 FVKESK.

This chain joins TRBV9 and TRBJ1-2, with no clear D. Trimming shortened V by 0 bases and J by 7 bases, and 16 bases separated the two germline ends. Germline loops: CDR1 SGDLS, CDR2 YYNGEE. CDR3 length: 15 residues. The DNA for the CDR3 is TGTGCCAGCAGCGTAGCGAGGCGGGGAGAGGGTGGCTACACCTTC. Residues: CASSVARRGEGGYTF. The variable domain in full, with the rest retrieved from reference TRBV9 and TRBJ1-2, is DSGVTQTPKHLITATGQRVTLRCSPRSGDLSVYWYQQSLDQGLQFLIQYYNGEERAKGNILERFSAQQFPDLHSELNLSSLELGDSALYFCASSVARRGEGGYTFGSGTRLTVV.

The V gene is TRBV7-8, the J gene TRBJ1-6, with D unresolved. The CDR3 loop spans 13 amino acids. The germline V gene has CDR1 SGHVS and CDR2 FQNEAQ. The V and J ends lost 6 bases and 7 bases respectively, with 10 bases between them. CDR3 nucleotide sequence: TGTGCCAGCAGTACCAGCACAAATTCACCCCTCCACTTT. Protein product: CASSTSTNSPLHF.

CDR3 loop: CASTFLAGLTDTQYF. CDR3 nucleotide sequence: TGTGCCAGCACCTTTTTAGCGGGGCTCACAGATACGCAGTATTTT. This chain links TRBV7-9 with TRBJ2-3, with TRBD2 matching 8 bases. The CDR3 covers 15 residues. J gave up 2 bases and V 7 bases, and 8 bases lay outside the gene matches. Germline V gene sequence: CDR1 SEHNR, CDR2 FQNEAQ (reference sequence).

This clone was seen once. CDR3 in DNA: TGTGCCAGCAGCTTGGGCCGCAGCACAGATACGCAGTATTTT. Translation: CASSLGRSTDTQYF. J is TRBJ2-3 and V is TRBV5-5; unclear D gene. Germline CDR1 is SGHKS and CDR2 is YYEKEE (reference sequence). There are 14 residues in the CDR3. V lost 0 bases and J lost 0, with 5 bases in between.

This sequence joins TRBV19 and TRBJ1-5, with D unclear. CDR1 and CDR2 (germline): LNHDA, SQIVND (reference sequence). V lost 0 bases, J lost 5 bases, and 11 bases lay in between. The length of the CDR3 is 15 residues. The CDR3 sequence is CASSIDDGRDQPQHF. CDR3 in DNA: TGTGCCAGTAGTATAGATGATGGAAGGGATCAGCCCCAGCATTTT.

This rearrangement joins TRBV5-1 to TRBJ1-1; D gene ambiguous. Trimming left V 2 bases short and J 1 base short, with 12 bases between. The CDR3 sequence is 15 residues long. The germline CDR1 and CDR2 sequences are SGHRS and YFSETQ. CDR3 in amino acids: CASSLTGNKNTEAFF. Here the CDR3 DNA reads TGCGCCAGCAGCTTAACGGGGAATAAGAACACTGAAGCTTTCTTT. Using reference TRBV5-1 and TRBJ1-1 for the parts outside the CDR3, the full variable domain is KAGVTQTPRYLIKTRGQQVTLSCSPISGHRSVSWYQQTPGQGLQFLFEYFSETQRNKGNFPGRFSGRQFSNSRSEMNVSTLELGDSALYLCASSLTGNKNTEAFFGQGTRLTVV.

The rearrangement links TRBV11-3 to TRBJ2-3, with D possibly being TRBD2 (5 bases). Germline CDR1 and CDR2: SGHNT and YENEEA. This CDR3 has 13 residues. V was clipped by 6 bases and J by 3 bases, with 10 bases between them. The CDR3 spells CASRRTGTDTQYF. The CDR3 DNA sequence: TGTGCCAGCAGGAGGACTGGGACAGATACGCAGTATTTT. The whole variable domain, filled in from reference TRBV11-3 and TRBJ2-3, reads EAGVVQSPRYKIIEKKQPVAFWCNPISGHNTLYWYLQNLGQGPELLIRYENEEAVDDSQLPKDRFSAERLKGVDSTLKIQPAELGDSAVYLCASRRTGTDTQYFGPGTRLTVL.

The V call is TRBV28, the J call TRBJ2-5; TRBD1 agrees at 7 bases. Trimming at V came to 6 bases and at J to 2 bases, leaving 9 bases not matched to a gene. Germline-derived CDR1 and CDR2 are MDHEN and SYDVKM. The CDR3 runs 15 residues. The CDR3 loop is CASRSTGTDQETQYF. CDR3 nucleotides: TGTGCCAGCAGATCTACCGGGACAGATCAAGAGACCCAGTACTTC.

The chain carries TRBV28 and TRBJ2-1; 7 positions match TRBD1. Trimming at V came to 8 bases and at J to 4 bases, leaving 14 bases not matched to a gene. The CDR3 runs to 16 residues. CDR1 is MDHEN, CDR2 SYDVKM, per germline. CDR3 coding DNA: TGTGCCAGCCCACCCCTTGACAGGGATCATTACAATGAGCAGTTCTTC. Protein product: CASPPLDRDHYNEQFF.

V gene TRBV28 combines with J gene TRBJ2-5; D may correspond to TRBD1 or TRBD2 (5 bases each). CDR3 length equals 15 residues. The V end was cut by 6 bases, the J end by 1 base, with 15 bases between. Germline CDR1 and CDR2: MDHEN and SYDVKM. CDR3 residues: CASSSSGAPQETQYF. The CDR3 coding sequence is TGTGCCAGCAGCTCCTCCGGGGCACCCCAAGAGACCCAGTACTTC.

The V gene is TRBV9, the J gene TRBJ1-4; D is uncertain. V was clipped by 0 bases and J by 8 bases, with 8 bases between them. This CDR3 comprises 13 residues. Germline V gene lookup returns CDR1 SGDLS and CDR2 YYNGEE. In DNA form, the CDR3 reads TGTGCCAGCAGCGTAGACACAGCAGAAAAACTGTTTTTT. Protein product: CASSVDTAEKLFF.

CDR3 protein: CASSLGNQETQYF. CDR3 DNA: TGCGCCAGCAGCTTGGGAAATCAAGAGACCCAGTACTTC. V and J are TRBV5-1 and TRBJ2-5; D ambiguous. There are 13 residues in the CDR3. V was shortened by 0 bases and J by 2 bases, with 5 bases between the two germline ends. Germline V CDR1 and CDR2: SGHRS, YFSETQ.

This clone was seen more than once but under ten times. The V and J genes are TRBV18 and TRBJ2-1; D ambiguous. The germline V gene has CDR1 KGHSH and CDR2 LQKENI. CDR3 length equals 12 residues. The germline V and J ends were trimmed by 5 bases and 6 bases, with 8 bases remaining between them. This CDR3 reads CASSSNTNEQFF. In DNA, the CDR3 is TGTGCCAGCTCATCAAACACCAATGAGCAGTTCTTC.

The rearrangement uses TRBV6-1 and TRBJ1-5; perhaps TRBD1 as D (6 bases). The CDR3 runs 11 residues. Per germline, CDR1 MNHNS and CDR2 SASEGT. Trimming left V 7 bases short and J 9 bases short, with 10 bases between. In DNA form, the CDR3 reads TGTGCCAGCACCGAGGGGGGGCCCCAGCATTTT. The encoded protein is CASTEGGPQHF.

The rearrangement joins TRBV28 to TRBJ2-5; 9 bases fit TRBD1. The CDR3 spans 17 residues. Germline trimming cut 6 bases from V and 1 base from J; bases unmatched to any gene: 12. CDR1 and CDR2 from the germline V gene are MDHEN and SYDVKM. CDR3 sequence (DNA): TGTGCCAGCAGGGGGACAGGGTTCGGCGCCCTCCAAGAGACCCAGTACTTC. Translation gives CASRGTGFGALQETQYF. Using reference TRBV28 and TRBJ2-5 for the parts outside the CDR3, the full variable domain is DVKVTQSSRYLVKRTGEKVFLECVQDMDHENMFWYRQDPGLGLRLIYFSYDVKMKEKGDIPEGYSVSREKKERFSLILESASTNQTSMYLCASRGTGFGALQETQYFGPGTRLLVL.

DNA of the CDR3: TGTGCCAGTAGTATAGCGTCGGGCAATGAGCAGTTCTTC. This encodes CASSIASGNEQFF. This chain joins TRBV19 and TRBJ2-1, with unresolved D. The CDR3 has 13 residues. Germline lookup yields CDR1 LNHDA and CDR2 SQIVND (reference sequence). V lost 1 base, J lost 6 bases, and 7 bases lay in between. The entire variable domain, with the rest obtained from reference TRBV19 and TRBJ2-1, is as follows: DGGITQSPKYLFRKEGQNVTLSCEQNLNHDAMYWYRQDPGQGLRLIYYSQIVNDFQKGDIAEGYSVSREKKESFPLTVTSAQKNPTAFYLCASSIASGNEQFFGPGTRLTVL.

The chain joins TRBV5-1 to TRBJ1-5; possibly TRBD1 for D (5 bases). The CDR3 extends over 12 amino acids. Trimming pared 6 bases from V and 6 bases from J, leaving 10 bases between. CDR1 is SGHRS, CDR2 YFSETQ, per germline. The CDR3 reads CASTGLTQPQHF. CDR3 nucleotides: TGCGCCAGCACAGGGTTGACTCAGCCCCAGCATTTT.

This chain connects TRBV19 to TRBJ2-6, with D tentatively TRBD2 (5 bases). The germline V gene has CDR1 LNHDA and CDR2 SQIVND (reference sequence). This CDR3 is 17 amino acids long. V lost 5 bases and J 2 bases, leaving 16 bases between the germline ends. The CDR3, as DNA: TGTGCCAGTAGTCCCCCAGGTAGTAGCGCTGGGGCCAACGTCCTGACTTTC. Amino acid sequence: CASSPPGSSAGANVLTF.

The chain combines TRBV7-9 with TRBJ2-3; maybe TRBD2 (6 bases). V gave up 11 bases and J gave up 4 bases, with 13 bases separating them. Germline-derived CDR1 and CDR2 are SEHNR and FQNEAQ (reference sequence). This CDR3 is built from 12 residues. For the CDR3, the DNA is TGTGCCGGAGGGGTTGGGGCAGATACGCAGTATTTT. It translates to CAGGVGADTQYF.

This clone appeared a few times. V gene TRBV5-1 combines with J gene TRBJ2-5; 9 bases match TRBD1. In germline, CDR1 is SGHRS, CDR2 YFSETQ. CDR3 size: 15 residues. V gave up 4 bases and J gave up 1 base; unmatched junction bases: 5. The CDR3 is CASSPTGGTQETQYF. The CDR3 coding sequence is TGCGCCAGCAGCCCGACAGGGGGGACCCAAGAGACCCAGTACTTC.